A selection of T cell receptor beta chains follows, all from one sample in a study of T cell clones after liver transplantation. Sequenced by immunoSEQ multiplex PCR; TCRdb stores in-frame clones only, minus some. The profile shows over 100,000 clones, around 83% of them singletons. The sequenced sample was CD4+ T cells from blood, obtained before liver transplant. The receptors here all came from a human donor who received a liver transplant. Both conserved end residues are part of each CDR3. Fields, in order: V gene, D gene, J gene, clone size, CDR3 protein, CDR3 DNA. A D gene is named only where the DNA matches it firmly. Rows may omit the clone size; those that give it use once, few, many or a size class.

V: TRBV27
D: NA
J: TRBJ2-7
size: NA
CDR3: CASSPLRGAAQYF
DNA: TGTGCCAGCAGTCCTCTCCGCGGGGCAGCGCAGTACTTC

V: TRBV6-6
D: NA
J: TRBJ1-1
size: few
CDR3: CASSVKGNTEAFF
DNA: TGTGCCAGCAGTGTTAAGGGAAACACTGAAGCTTTCTTT

V: TRBV5-4
D: NA
J: TRBJ2-6
size: once
CDR3: CASSLQGSGANVLTF
DNA: TGTGCCAGCAGCCTACAGGGTTCTGGGGCCAACGTCCTGACTTTC

V: TRBV9
D: TRBD1
J: TRBJ2-5
size: NA
CDR3: CASNQQGAVETQYF
DNA: TGTGCCAGCAACCAACAGGGGGCGGTGGAGACCCAGTACTTC

V: TRBV5-4
D: TRBD2
J: TRBJ2-2
size: NA
CDR3: CASSLSTSGGRDTGELFF
DNA: TGTGCCAGCAGCTTGTCGACTAGCGGGGGGCGGGACACCGGGGAGCTGTTTTTT

V: TRBV9
D: TRBD2
J: TRBJ2-2
size: few
CDR3: CASSPTISGEHTGELFF
DNA: TGTGCCAGCAGCCCTACCATTAGCGGGGAGCACACCGGGGAGCTGTTTTTT

V: TRBV28
D: NA
J: TRBJ2-7
size: NA
CDR3: CASSRVSGTYEQYF
DNA: TGTGCCAGCAGCCGCGTGTCGGGGACCTACGAGCAGTACTTC

V: TRBV7-2
D: TRBD2
J: TRBJ2-2
size: NA
CDR3: CASSSRGGRELGELFF
DNA: TGTGCCAGCAGCTCCCGGGGGGGCCGGGAGTTAGGGGAGCTGTTTTTT

V: TRBV29-1
D: TRBD1
J: TRBJ2-7
size: once
CDR3: CSGGTGVGEQYF
DNA: TGCAGCGGTGGGACAGGGGTAGGCGAGCAGTACTTC

V: TRBV7-7
D: NA
J: TRBJ2-5
size: once
CDR3: CASSLDSPGETQYF
DNA: TGTGCCAGCAGCTTAGACTCCCCTGGAGAGACCCAGTACTTC

V: TRBV5-4
D: NA
J: TRBJ2-1
size: NA
CDR3: CASSYGYNEQFF
DNA: TGTGCCAGCAGCTACGGGTACAATGAGCAGTTCTTC

V: TRBV19
D: TRBD1
J: TRBJ1-4
size: NA
CDR3: CASGYRGNAPNEKLFF
DNA: TGTGCCAGTGGATACAGGGGGAATGCCCCCAATGAAAAACTGTTTTTT

V: TRBV29-1
D: NA
J: TRBJ1-1
size: NA
CDR3: CSVKGSAEAFF
DNA: TGCAGCGTCAAAGGTAGCGCTGAAGCTTTCTTT

V: TRBV19
D: NA
J: TRBJ1-2
size: NA
CDR3: CASSPGSLRGYTF
DNA: TGTGCCAGTAGCCCAGGTTCCCTCCGCGGCTACACCTTC

V: TRBV19
D: TRBD1
J: TRBJ2-2
size: NA
CDR3: CASSKGTAVKEGELFF
DNA: TGTGCCAGTAGTAAAGGGACAGCAGTTAAGGAGGGGGAGCTGTTTTTT

V: TRBV2
D: TRBD1
J: TRBJ1-4
size: NA
CDR3: CASSVTGEGKLFF
DNA: TGTGCCAGCAGTGTCACAGGGGAGGGGAAACTGTTTTTT

V: TRBV4-1
D: TRBD2
J: TRBJ2-7
size: NA
CDR3: CASSQAPSASGSNEQYF
DNA: TGCGCCAGCAGCCAAGCCCCCAGCGCTAGCGGGAGTAACGAGCAGTACTTC

V: TRBV23-1
D: NA
J: TRBJ1-2
size: few
CDR3: CASSHPGGSRGYGYTF
DNA: TGCGCCAGCAGTCATCCAGGCGGGTCCCGGGGCTATGGCTACACCTTC

V: TRBV27
D: TRBD2
J: TRBJ2-2
size: NA
CDR3: CASSKGLASSGELFF
DNA: TGTGCCAGCAGTAAGGGACTAGCGTCTAGCGGGGAGCTGTTTTTT

V: TRBV18
D: NA
J: TRBJ1-5
size: NA
CDR3: CASSPPGVNSNQPQHF
DNA: TGTGCCAGCTCACCACCGGGGGTAAATAGCAATCAGCCCCAGCATTTT

V: TRBV6-5
D: NA
J: TRBJ2-7
size: once
CDR3: CASSRGQGTYEQYF
DNA: TGTGCCAGCAGCCGCGGTCAGGGGACCTACGAGCAGTACTTC

V: TRBV5-4
D: TRBD1
J: TRBJ2-2
size: NA
CDR3: CASSSGQGNGELFF
DNA: TGTGCCAGCAGCTCGGGACAGGGTAACGGGGAGCTGTTTTTT

V: TRBV5-4
D: TRBD1
J: TRBJ1-4
size: NA
CDR3: CASSLGQEQKLFF
DNA: TGTGCCAGCAGCCTGGGACAGGAACAAAAACTGTTTTTT

V: TRBV27
D: NA
J: TRBJ1-1
size: NA
CDR3: CASRIGGGLFSTEAFF
DNA: TGTGCCAGCCGAATCGGGGGGGGCCTGTTTTCCACTGAAGCTTTCTTT

V: TRBV7-3
D: NA
J: TRBJ2-5
size: once
CDR3: CASSLGLQETQYF
DNA: TGTGCCAGCAGCTTAGGACTACAAGAGACCCAGTACTTC

V: TRBV19
D: NA
J: TRBJ2-1
size: NA
CDR3: CASSSRSLRSEQFF
DNA: TGTGCCAGTAGTTCGCGCTCCCTTAGGTCTGAGCAGTTCTTC

V: TRBV4-1
D: TRBD2
J: TRBJ2-5
size: NA
CDR3: CASSHVGGGEETQYF
DNA: TGCGCCAGCAGCCACGTGGGGGGAGGGGAAGAGACCCAGTACTTC

V: TRBV5-1
D: TRBD1
J: TRBJ1-3
size: NA
CDR3: CASSLTGASSGNTIYF
DNA: TGCGCCAGCAGCTTAACAGGGGCCTCTTCTGGAAACACCATATATTTT

V: TRBV30
D: NA
J: TRBJ2-7
size: few
CDR3: CAWISRWGTQSYEQYF
DNA: TGTGCCTGGATTAGCCGGTGGGGGACACAATCCTACGAGCAGTACTTC

V: TRBV18
D: TRBD1
J: TRBJ1-6
size: once
CDR3: CASSPADRPNSPLHF
DNA: TGTGCCAGCTCACCTGCGGACAGGCCTAATTCACCCCTCCACTTT

V: TRBV9
D: TRBD1
J: TRBJ1-3
size: NA
CDR3: CASSADVRGAGNTIYF
DNA: TGTGCCAGCAGCGCCGATGTCAGGGGGGCCGGAAACACCATATATTTT

V: TRBV11-1
D: NA
J: TRBJ1-4
size: NA
CDR3: CASSRDGPAEKLFF
DNA: TGTGCCAGCAGCCGGGACGGACCTGCCGAAAAACTGTTTTTT

V: TRBV7-6
D: NA
J: TRBJ1-5
size: NA
CDR3: CASSFRGDQPQHF
DNA: TGTGCCAGCAGCTTTAGGGGGGATCAGCCCCAGCATTTT

V: TRBV27
D: TRBD1
J: TRBJ1-2
size: NA
CDR3: CASSQRQGTSYGYTF
DNA: TGTGCCAGCAGTCAAAGACAGGGTACCTCCTATGGCTACACCTTC

V: TRBV7-9
D: NA
J: TRBJ1-4
size: NA
CDR3: CASSSGGRATNEKLFF
DNA: TGTGCCAGCAGCTCTGGAGGACGGGCAACTAATGAAAAACTGTTTTTT